The 9 T cell receptor beta chains reported below all come from one sample, sequenced in a study of T cell responses to AZD1222 COVID-19 vaccine. Generated by immunoSEQ multiplex PCR, the TCRdb table keeps only in-frame clones and is missing some. This table holds over 95,000 clones, roughly 90% found once. The specimen comprised peripheral blood, sampled on day 0 of AZD1222 vaccination. These TCRs come from an adult in good health.

The rearrangement links TRBV6-5 to TRBJ2-3; TRBD1 is a possible D gene (6 bases). CDR3 length equals 15 residues. Germline V lookup: CDR1 MNHEY, CDR2 SVGAGI. The germline V and J ends were trimmed by 6 bases and 2 bases, with 15 bases remaining between them. This CDR3 is CASSFRGLNTDTQYF. The CDR3 region has the DNA TGTGCCAGCAGCTTCAGGGGCCTTAACACAGATACGCAGTATTTT.

The chain uses TRBV27 and TRBJ2-7; 8 bases agree with TRBD2. CDR1 and CDR2 from the germline V gene are MNHEY and SMNVEV (reference sequence). This CDR3 has 15 amino acids. Trimming removed 5 bases from V and 5 bases from J; junction bases left unmatched: 11. This CDR3 reads CASSPGRGSSHEQYF. CDR3 nucleotides: TGTGCCAGCAGTCCCGGGAGGGGGTCCTCTCACGAGCAGTACTTC.

The V call is TRBV29-1, the J call TRBJ1-1; TRBD1 agrees at 11 bases. V shed 7 bases and J 4 bases; nucleotides not matched to a gene: 5. The CDR3 runs 13 residues. Germline CDR1 is SQVTM and CDR2 is ANQGSEA. CDR3 protein: CSASGQGGTEAFF. CDR3 nucleotides: TGCAGCGCGTCGGGACAGGGGGGCACTGAAGCTTTCTTT.

This clone has only a few counts. The V call is TRBV5-6, the J call TRBJ1-2; D is uncertain. This CDR3 has 12 residues. The V gene's germline CDR1 is SGHDT and CDR2 YYEEEE. V was pared by 4 bases and J by 8 bases, with 12 bases between. This CDR3 reads CASSHRGKGYTF. The CDR3, as DNA: TGTGCCAGCAGCCACCGTGGGAAGGGCTACACCTTC. Drawing the rest from reference TRBV5-6 and TRBJ1-2, the complete variable domain is DAGVTQSPTHLIKTRGQQVTLRCSPKSGHDTVSWYQQALGQGPQFIFQYYEEEERQRGNFPDRFSGHQFPNYSSELNVNALLLGDSALYLCASSHRGKGYTFGSGTRLTVV.

The sample holds one count of this clone. The chain combines TRBV18 with TRBJ1-1; 8 bases are shared with TRBD1. This CDR3 spans 13 amino acids. The germline V gene has CDR1 KGHSH and CDR2 LQKENI. Trimming removed 5 bases from V and 5 bases from J; junction bases left unmatched: 4. The CDR3 here is CASSTQGGTEAFF. The CDR3 bases are TGTGCCAGCTCAACACAGGGGGGAACTGAAGCTTTCTTT. Complete variable domain (other parts from reference TRBV18 and TRBJ1-1): NAGVMQNPRHLVRRRGQEARLRCSPMKGHSHVYWYRQLPEEGLKFMVYLQKENIIDESGMPKERFSAEFPKEGPSILRIQQVVRGDSAAYFCASSTQGGTEAFFGQGTRLTVV.

The chain recombines TRBV5-1 with TRBJ2-2, with TRBD2 matching over 8 bases. The CDR3 is 16 residues long. The germline V gene has CDR1 SGHRS and CDR2 YFSETQ. Germline trimming cut 5 bases from V and 6 bases from J; bases unmatched to any gene: 12. The CDR3 bases are TGCGCCAGCAGGCTTGGGCTAGCGGGTGTGCCCGGGGAGCTGTTTTTT. Its protein product is CASRLGLAGVPGELFF.

J is TRBJ2-2 and V is TRBV7-2, with D possibly being TRBD1 (6 bases). This CDR3 is 15 amino acids long. Germline V CDR1 and CDR2: SGHTA, FQGNSA. V was cut by 0 bases and J by 4 bases, with 9 bases left in between. The DNA for the CDR3 is TGTGCCAGCAGCTTAGCATTCAGGGGCACCGGGGAGCTGTTTTTT. Its translation is CASSLAFRGTGELFF.

The chain recombines TRBV7-6 with TRBJ2-1; 12 bases align to TRBD2. Trimming took 1 base from V and 6 from J; bases not matched to a gene: 4. The CDR3 loop spans 16 amino acids. Germline V lookup: CDR1 SGHVS, CDR2 FNYEAQ. The CDR3 coding sequence is TGTGCCAGCAGCTTAGATGCTAGCGGGAGGGCCAATGAGCAGTTCTTC. It codes for CASSLDASGRANEQFF.

This rearrangement joins TRBV11-2 to TRBJ2-3; D is ambiguous. The CDR3 is 15 residues long. The V end lost 1 base, the J end lost 1 base, and 9 bases lay between the germline ends. Germline values: CDR1 SGHAT, CDR2 FQNNGV. CDR3 nucleotides: TGTGCCAGCAGCTTAGGCGGCACGCGCACAGATACGCAGTATTTT. This codes for CASSLGGTRTDTQYF.